A single sample gave rise to the 11 T cell receptor beta chains below, sequenced in a study of neurological immune-mediated disorders. TCRdb reanalysed the 5' RACE reads using MiXCR and keeps one entry per CDR3 protein. The table includes tens of thousands of distinct CDR3 sequences, 2.5% to 3% detected once. Specimen: PBMCs. The receptors stem from a woman younger than 45 with multiple sclerosis.

This clonotype was detected many times. This chain uses TRBV5-6 with TRBJ1-5, with 7 nucleotides matching TRBD1. V gave up 2 bases and J gave up 4 bases; unmatched junction bases: 9. The CDR3 has 16 residues. Germline assignment: CDR1 SGHDT and CDR2 YYEEEE. The CDR3 DNA follows: TGTGCCAGCAGCTTTTACGGGACAGTAATGAATCAGCCCCAGCATTTT. Residues: CASSFYGTVMNQPQHF.

This clonotype showed up many times. The chain has TRBV7-2 and TRBJ2-5; possibly TRBD1 for D (6 bases). The CDR3 length is 15 residues. The V gene lost 4 bases and the J gene lost 0 bases, with 12 bases spanning the gap. In germline, CDR1 is SGHTA, CDR2 FQGNSA. CDR3 amino acids: CASSWTARYQETQYF. CDR3 DNA sequence: TGTGCCAGCAGCTGGACAGCAAGGTACCAAGAGACCCAGTACTTC.

This clonotype was found many times. The chain has TRBV12-3 or TRBV12-4 and TRBJ2-2; 8 positions agree with TRBD2. Trimming removed 5 bases from V and 3 bases from J; junction bases left unmatched: 5. The CDR3 consists of 15 residues. CDR3 amino acids: CASSEREGYTGELFF. The CDR3 nucleotides are TGTGCCAGCAGTGAACGGGAGGGATACACCGGGGAGCTGTTTTTT.

There are many counts of this clonotype. The chain joins TRBV5-6 to TRBJ2-7, with D unclear. Between the trimmed V and J ends, which lost 0 bases and 1 base, there was a span of 8 bases. This CDR3 comprises 14 residues. The germline gives CDR1 SGHDT, CDR2 YYEEEE. The CDR3 DNA reads as TGTGCCAGCAGCTTGGAAGGTAATTCCTACGAGCAGTACTTC. It is translated as CASSLEGNSYEQYF.

This clonotype was recorded many times. The CDR3 loop reads CASSPLAGETNEQFF. The CDR3 DNA sequence: TGTGCCAGCAGCCCACTAGCGGGAGAGACCAATGAGCAGTTCTTC. The chain combines TRBV6-1 with TRBJ2-1; 11 bases are a match to TRBD2. Per the germline V gene, CDR1 is MNHNS and CDR2 is SASEGT. The length of the CDR3 is 15 residues. V shed 6 bases and J 6 bases; nucleotides not matched to a gene: 7.

There are many counts of this clonotype. The rearrangement joins TRBV7-9 to TRBJ1-2; a weak D match, TRBD1 (5 bases). The CDR3 spans 14 residues. Germline V gives CDR1 SEHNR, CDR2 FQNEAQ (reference sequence). Trimming pared 5 bases from V and 3 bases from J, leaving 13 bases between. The CDR3 sequence: CASSATGRDYGYTF. The CDR3 DNA sequence: TGTGCCAGCAGCGCGACGGGGCGCGACTATGGCTACACCTTC.

This clonotype was seen at least ten times. The genes are TRBV6-2 or TRBV6-3 and TRBJ2-5; 7 nucleotides match TRBD2. After removal of 0 bases from V and 5 bases from J, the junction contained 9 bases not matched to a gene. Germline V gene sequence: CDR1 MNHEY, CDR2 SVGEGT. This CDR3 is built from 16 residues. CDR3 sequence (DNA): TGTGCCAGCAGTTACTCGTCAAGCGGGAATGGGGAGACCCAGTACTTC. This translates into CASSYSSSGNGETQYF.

Ten or more counts support this clonotype. The genes are TRBV24-1 and TRBJ2-1, with D uncertain. The CDR3 totals 14 residues. The germline V gene encodes CDR1 KGHDR and CDR2 SFDVKD. The ends were cut back, 5 bases at V and 2 bases at J, with 9 bases in the middle. The CDR3 protein is CATSVAGTYNEQFF. CDR3 DNA sequence: TGTGCCACCAGTGTGGCAGGAACCTACAATGAGCAGTTCTTC.

There are many counts of this clonotype. The CDR3 here is CASSRTDTGELFF. The DNA of the CDR3 is TGTGCCAGCAGCAGGACAGACACCGGGGAGCTGTTTTTT. V and J are TRBV14 and TRBJ2-2, with D possibly matching TRBD1 (6 bases). Looked up from germline, CDR1 is SGHDN and CDR2 is FVKESK. V shed 5 bases and J shed 3 bases, with 7 bases lying between them. This CDR3 has 13 amino acids.

This clonotype occurred many times. CDR3: CASSTSGQNYGYTF. DNA for the CDR3: TGTGCCAGCAGTACCTCGGGACAGAACTATGGCTACACCTTC. This chain joins TRBV6-6 and TRBJ1-2, with TRBD1 matching over 7 bases. V was clipped by 5 bases and J by 2 bases; unmatched bases: 5. The CDR3 sequence is 14 residues long. The V gene's germline CDR1 is MNHNY and CDR2 SVGAGI (reference sequence).

This clonotype was detected many times. This chain joins TRBV4-3 and TRBJ2-3, with TRBD2 identical over 8 bases. Germline V gene sequence: CDR1 LGHNA, CDR2 YSLEER. The CDR3 spans 14 residues. Trimming cost V 9 bases and J 1 base; bases outside gene matches: 6. The CDR3 here is CASRKAGGTDTQYF. The CDR3 bases are TGCGCCAGTCGCAAAGCGGGAGGCACAGATACGCAGTATTTT.